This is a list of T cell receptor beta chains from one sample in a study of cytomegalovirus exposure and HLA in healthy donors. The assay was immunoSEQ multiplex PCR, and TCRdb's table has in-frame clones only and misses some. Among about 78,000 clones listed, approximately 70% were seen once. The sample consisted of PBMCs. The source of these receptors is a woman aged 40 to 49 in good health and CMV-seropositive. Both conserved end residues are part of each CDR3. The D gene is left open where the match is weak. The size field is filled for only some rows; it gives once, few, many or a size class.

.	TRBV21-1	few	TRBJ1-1	CASRECWARVEAFF	TGTGCCAGCCGAGAGTGCTGGGCGCGGGTTGAAGCTTTCTTT
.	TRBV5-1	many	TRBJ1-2	CASSLKNQDSFLNYGYTF	TGCGCCAGCAGCCTCAAAAACCAAGACAGTTTTTTAAACTATGGCTACACCTTC
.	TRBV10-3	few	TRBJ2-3	CAISEMLGEVNTQYF	TGTGCCATCAGTGAGATGTTAGGGGAGGTCAATACGCAGTATTTT
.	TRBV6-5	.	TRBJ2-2	CASSNSWETGELFF	TGTGCCAGCTCGAATTCCTGGGAGACCGGGGAGCTGTTTTTT
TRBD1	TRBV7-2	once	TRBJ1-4	CASSRDRVGEKLFF	TGTGCCAGCAGCCGCGACAGGGTTGGTGAAAAACTGTTTTTT
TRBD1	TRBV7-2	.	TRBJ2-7	CASSFSGGKDYEQYF	TGTGCCAGCAGCTTTTCAGGGGGAAAAGACTACGAGCAGTACTTC
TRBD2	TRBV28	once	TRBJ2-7	CASSTSGRGNYEQYF	TGTGCCAGCAGTACTAGCGGGAGGGGTAACTACGAGCAGTACTTC
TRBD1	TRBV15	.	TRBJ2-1	CATRPMDREYNEQFF	TGTGCCACCAGGCCGATGGACAGGGAATACAATGAGCAGTTCTTC
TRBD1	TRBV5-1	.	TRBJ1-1	CASSWGGTGYNTEAFF	TGCGCCAGCAGCTGGGGAGGGACAGGCTACAACACTGAAGCTTTCTTT
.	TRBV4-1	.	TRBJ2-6	CASSQVGGSGANVLTF	TGCGCCAGCAGCCAAGTGGGGGGTTCTGGGGCCAACGTCCTGACTTTC
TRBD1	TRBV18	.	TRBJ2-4	CASSPMTGGENIQYF	TGTGCCAGCTCACCCATGACAGGGGGCGAAAACATTCAGTACTTC
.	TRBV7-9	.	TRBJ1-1	CASSPGPGGDTEAFF	TGTGCCAGCAGTCCCGGCCCTGGAGGGGACACTGAAGCTTTCTTT
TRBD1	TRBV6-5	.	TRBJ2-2	CASQDRDGFSGELFF	TGTGCCAGCCAAGACAGGGACGGTTTCAGCGGGGAGCTGTTTTTT
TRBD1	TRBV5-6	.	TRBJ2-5	CASSLTGGETQYF	TGTGCCAGCAGCTTGACAGGGGGCGAGACCCAGTACTTC
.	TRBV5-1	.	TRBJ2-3	CASSLRWGLPDTQYF	TGCGCCAGCAGCTTGCGATGGGGACTCCCAGATACGCAGTATTTT
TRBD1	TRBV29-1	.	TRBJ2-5	CSGDRVQETQYF	TGCAGCGGCGACAGGGTCCAAGAGACCCAGTACTTC
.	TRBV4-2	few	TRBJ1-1	CASSHMNGQGGTEAFF	TGTGCCAGCAGCCATATGAATGGGCAGGGTGGCACTGAAGCTTTCTTT
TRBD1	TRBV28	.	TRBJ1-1	CASSGAGTGGTEAFF	TGTGCCAGCAGTGGGGCCGGGACAGGGGGCACTGAAGCTTTCTTT
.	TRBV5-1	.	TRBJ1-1	CASSLRGPMNTEAFF	TGCGCCAGCAGCTTGAGAGGGCCCATGAACACTGAAGCTTTCTTT
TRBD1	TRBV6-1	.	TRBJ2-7	CASSTRTGGYEQYF	TGTGCCAGCAGTACAAGGACAGGGGGATACGAGCAGTACTTC
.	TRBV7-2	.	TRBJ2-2	CASSRQTETGELFF	TGTGCCAGCAGCCGCCAGACAGAGACCGGGGAGCTGTTTTTT
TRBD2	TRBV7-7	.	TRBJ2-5	CASTPGAGGSWETQYF	TGTGCCAGCACCCCAGGAGCGGGAGGTTCTTGGGAGACCCAGTACTTC
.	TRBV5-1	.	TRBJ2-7	CASSSGTPYSYEQYF	TGCGCCAGCAGCTCCGGGACTCCATACTCCTACGAGCAGTACTTC
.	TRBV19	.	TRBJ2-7	CASSIDRSRASYEQYF	TGTGCCAGTAGTATAGATCGTTCCAGGGCCTCCTACGAGCAGTACTTC
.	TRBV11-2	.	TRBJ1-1	CASSLDWGDWDTEAFF	TGTGCCAGCAGCCTAGATTGGGGGGATTGGGACACTGAAGCTTTCTTT
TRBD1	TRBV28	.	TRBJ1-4	CASRLQGLAGGLFF	TGTGCCAGCAGGCTACAGGGGCTGGCCGGGGGACTGTTTTTT
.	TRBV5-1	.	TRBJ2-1	CASSPGTLDYNEQFF	TGCGCCAGCAGCCCCGGGACTCTCGATTACAATGAGCAGTTCTTC
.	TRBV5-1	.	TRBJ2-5	CASSLAAKETQYF	TGCGCCAGCAGCTTGGCCGCTAAAGAGACCCAGTACTTC
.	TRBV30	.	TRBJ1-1	CAWSIELNFEAFF	TGTGCCTGGAGTATCGAACTGAACTTCGAAGCTTTCTTT
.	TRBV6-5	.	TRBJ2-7	CASTNVGSSSYEQYF	TGTGCCAGCACCAACGTGGGGAGTAGCTCCTACGAGCAGTACTTC
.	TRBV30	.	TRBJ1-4	CAWSVLREKLFF	TGTGCCTGGAGTGTACTACGGGAAAAACTGTTTTTT
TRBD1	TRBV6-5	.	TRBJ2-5	CASSYSGTGLQETQYF	TGTGCAAGCAGTTATTCCGGGACAGGGTTACAAGAGACCCAGTACTTC
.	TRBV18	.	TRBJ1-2	CASTSPAGGGYGYTF	TGTGCCAGCACATCACCTGCGGGGGGAGGTTATGGCTACACCTTC
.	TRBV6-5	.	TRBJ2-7	CASSYASDPSYEQYF	TGTGCCAGCAGTTACGCAAGCGATCCTTCCTACGAGCAGTACTTC
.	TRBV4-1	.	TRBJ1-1	CASSQVGGLFDTEAFF	TGCGCCAGCAGCCAAGTCGGGGGGCTGTTCGACACTGAAGCTTTCTTT
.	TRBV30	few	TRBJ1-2	CAWSGGGGYTF	TGTGCCTGGAGTGGAGGGGGTGGCTACACCTTC
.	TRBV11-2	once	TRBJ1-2	CASRQRRGGRNGYTF	TGTGCCAGCAGACAGAGGCGGGGGGGCCGCAATGGCTACACCTTC
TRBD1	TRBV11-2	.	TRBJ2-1	CASSLDRGPYNEQFF	TGTGCCAGCAGCTTAGACAGGGGGCCCTACAATGAGCAGTTCTTC
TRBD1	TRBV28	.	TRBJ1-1	CASSYITGERIGYGEAFF	TGTGCCAGCAGTTATATTACAGGGGAACGAATCGGTTACGGTGAAGCTTTCTTT
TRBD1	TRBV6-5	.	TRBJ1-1	CASSYSPTGAHTEAFF	TGTGCCAGCAGTTACTCTCCAACAGGGGCCCACACTGAAGCTTTCTTT
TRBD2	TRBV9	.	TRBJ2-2	CASSVGGGGLAYTGELFF	TGTGCCAGCAGCGTAGGAGGGGGGGGACTAGCGTACACCGGGGAGCTGTTTTTT